Listed below are T cell receptor beta chains from one sample, sequenced in a study of blood T cells in healthy people across ages. TCRdb re-derived calls from the 5' RACE reads in MiXCR, one entry per CDR3 protein. The sample lists fewer than 2 million distinct CDR3 sequences; 30% to 40% were seen once. Sequencing used blood. The receptors originated from a human donor in good health. The CDR3 runs from the conserved cysteine through the conserved F or W. The D gene is left open where the match is weak. The size field is filled for only some rows; it gives once, few, many or a size class.

size: .; V: TRBV12-5; J: TRBJ1-6; D: TRBD1; DNA: TGTGCTAGTGGTTTGACAACCTTATCCGGGACAGGGAATTCACCCCTCCACTTT; CDR3: CASGLTTLSGTGNSPLHF
size: few; V: TRBV7-2; J: TRBJ2-7; D: .; DNA: TGTGCCAGCAGCTTAGGGGGCTTGGACCTCTACGAGCAGTACTTC; CDR3: CASSLGGLDLYEQYF
size: few; V: TRBV6-2/TRBV6-3; J: TRBJ1-3; D: .; DNA: TGTGCCAGCAGTTACGGCGGCAACTCTGGAAACACCATATATTTT; CDR3: CASSYGGNSGNTIYF
size: .; V: TRBV7-9; J: TRBJ1-2; D: .; DNA: TGTGCCAGCAGCCCCAGTTTCGAGGGACACCCCTATGGCTACACCTTC; CDR3: CASSPSFEGHPYGYTF
size: few; V: TRBV4-2; J: TRBJ2-5; D: .; DNA: TGTGCCAGCAGCCAAGAAAATTCCCAGTTCCAAGAGACCCAGTACTTC; CDR3: CASSQENSQFQETQYF
size: .; V: TRBV6-6; J: TRBJ1-5; D: TRBD1; DNA: TGTGCCAGCAGTTCGGACAGGCGTCCTTCCCAGCATTTT; CDR3: CASSSDRRPSQHF
size: .; V: TRBV6-6; J: TRBJ2-5; D: .; DNA: TGTGCCACCTCAATTGCCAGGGTAGAGACCCAGTACTTC; CDR3: CATSIARVETQYF
size: .; V: TRBV12-3/TRBV12-4; J: TRBJ2-1; D: TRBD1; DNA: TGTGCCAGCAGTTTCCGGGACAGACCCTACAATGAGCAGTTCTTC; CDR3: CASSFRDRPYNEQFF
size: once; V: TRBV6-1; J: TRBJ2-7; D: .; DNA: TGTGCCAGCCGTGAATTAGTAGGTAGCGAGCAGTACTTC; CDR3: CASRELVGSEQYF
size: few; V: TRBV7-2; J: TRBJ2-1; D: TRBD1; DNA: TGTGCCAGCAGCTTCGACAGGGGGGACTACAATGAGCAGTTCTTC; CDR3: CASSFDRGDYNEQFF
size: few; V: TRBV7-2; J: TRBJ1-4; D: TRBD1; DNA: TGTGCCAGCACCCAGACAGGGGGCAATGAAAAACTGTTTTTT; CDR3: CASTQTGGNEKLFF
size: few; V: TRBV6-4; J: TRBJ2-1; D: TRBD2; DNA: TGTGCCAGCAGTGACCGGGAGATAGGGACTAGCGGTCAAAATGAGCAGTTCTTC; CDR3: CASSDREIGTSGQNEQFF
size: .; V: TRBV20-1; J: TRBJ2-1; D: .; DNA: TGCAGTGCTAGAGTAAGGGGACTTTACAATGAGCAGTTCTTC; CDR3: CSARVRGLYNEQFF
size: .; V: TRBV28; J: TRBJ2-7; D: TRBD1; DNA: TGTGCCAGCGGGACAGTAGCCTCCTACGAGCAGTACTTC; CDR3: CASGTVASYEQYF
size: few; V: TRBV29-1; J: TRBJ2-5; D: .; DNA: TGCAGCGTTGAAGGCCCGTTTGAGACCCAGTACTTC; CDR3: CSVEGPFETQYF
size: many; V: TRBV29-1; J: TRBJ2-7; D: TRBD1; DNA: TGCAGCGGTGGACAGGGAACCTACGAGCAGTACTTC; CDR3: CSGGQGTYEQYF
size: .; V: TRBV6-1; J: TRBJ2-2; D: .; DNA: TGTGCCAGCAGGCGGGACCGAACCTTCTTGAACACCGGGGAGCTGTTTTTT; CDR3: CASRRDRTFLNTGELFF
size: .; V: TRBV3-1; J: TRBJ2-7; D: .; DNA: TGTGCCAACAGCCAAGATAGCGGCTACGAGCAGTACTTC; CDR3: CANSQDSGYEQYF
size: .; V: TRBV29-1; J: TRBJ1-1; D: .; DNA: TGCAGCGTTGAACCAGGGGCGCGAACTGAAGCTTTCTTT; CDR3: CSVEPGARTEAFF
size: .; V: TRBV7-3; J: TRBJ1-2; D: TRBD1; DNA: TGTGCCAGCAGCCCGGACAGGGTCAAAGATAACTATGGCTACACCTTC; CDR3: CASSPDRVKDNYGYTF
size: few; V: TRBV4-1; J: TRBJ1-3; D: .; DNA: TGCGCCAGCAGCCAAGTAGGCTCGGCAGTCGGAAACACCATATATTTT; CDR3: CASSQVGSAVGNTIYF
size: .; V: TRBV6-6; J: TRBJ2-7; D: TRBD1; DNA: TGTGCCAGCAACAGACAGGGGGCCACCTACGAGCAGTACTTC; CDR3: CASNRQGATYEQYF
size: few; V: TRBV5-4; J: TRBJ2-5; D: .; DNA: TGTGCCAGCAGCTCATTTGGCCTTGGCGAGACCCAGTACTTC; CDR3: CASSSFGLGETQYF
size: .; V: TRBV7-6; J: TRBJ2-2; D: TRBD2; DNA: TGTGCCAGCAGCCCCAGCGGGGGCCCCGGGGTTGGGGAGCTGTTTTTT; CDR3: CASSPSGGPGVGELFF
size: many; V: TRBV20-1; J: TRBJ2-4; D: .; DNA: TGCAGTGCTAGAACGGTAGCCAAAAACATTCAGTACTTC; CDR3: CSARTVAKNIQYF
size: .; V: TRBV2; J: TRBJ2-1; D: TRBD2; DNA: TGTGCCAGCAGTGAGCTGTTAGCGGGGCAGTTCTTC; CDR3: CASSELLAGQFF
size: .; V: TRBV7-6; J: TRBJ2-5; D: .; DNA: TGTGCCAGCAGCCAGGCGGGGAGAACAGAGACCCAGTACTTC; CDR3: CASSQAGRTETQYF
size: .; V: TRBV12-3/TRBV12-4; J: TRBJ1-2; D: .; DNA: TGTGCCAGCAGTTTTCAGGCAGCTGCTAACTATGGCTACACCTTC; CDR3: CASSFQAAANYGYTF
size: few; V: TRBV27; J: TRBJ2-1; D: .; DNA: TGTGCCAGCGGGGAAGGGGGGACTTACAATGAGCAGTTCTTC; CDR3: CASGEGGTYNEQFF
size: few; V: TRBV7-2; J: TRBJ1-4; D: .; DNA: TGTGCCAGCAGCTTAGTGGCGCAGCCTGGGGAAAAACTGTTTTTT; CDR3: CASSLVAQPGEKLFF
size: .; V: TRBV20-1; J: TRBJ1-2; D: .; DNA: TGCAGTGCTAGAGATAGGTGGCGGGAGGGTGGCTACACCTTC; CDR3: CSARDRWREGGYTF
size: .; V: TRBV4-2; J: TRBJ2-3; D: .; DNA: TGTGCCAGCAGCCAAGAGACTCTCCGGGGAGGCACAGATACGCAGTATTTT; CDR3: CASSQETLRGGTDTQYF